This T cell receptor (beta chain) emerged from a study of T cell repertoires in cytomegalovirus infection. Study information: It was recently identified HLA-C-restricted and well-studied HLA-B-restricted CMV epitopes that the study used. Study findings and constraints: Totalled public TCR beta family frequency picked out people who carried CMV plus the relevant HLA. The study found HLA-C-restricted CMV-specific TCR beta clonotypes dominating the ex vivo response.

Worth noting for this clonotype: Its antigen is undetermined.

Germline CDR1 LNHDA, CDR2 SQIVND (reference sequence). Trimming removed 7 bases at V and 0 bases at J, with 15 bases between. The CDR3 is made up of 15 amino acids. From the reads, TCRdb called clonotypes with MiXCR, one entry per CDR3 protein. Here the sample spans 250,000 to 300,000 distinct CDR3 sequences, about 20% being singletons. The receptor comes from a human donor in good health (CMV status not recorded). Some clones in this sample may be carry-over from other donors' samples. Sequencing was performed on cultured PBMCs, taken from culture after CMV antigen stimulation. The chain uses TRBV19 and TRBJ1-2; D may be TRBD1 (5 bases). CDR3 amino acids: CASTSMGPPNYGYTF. CDR3 DNA: TGTGCCAGTACCTCAATGGGACCTCCTAACTATGGCTACACCTTC.